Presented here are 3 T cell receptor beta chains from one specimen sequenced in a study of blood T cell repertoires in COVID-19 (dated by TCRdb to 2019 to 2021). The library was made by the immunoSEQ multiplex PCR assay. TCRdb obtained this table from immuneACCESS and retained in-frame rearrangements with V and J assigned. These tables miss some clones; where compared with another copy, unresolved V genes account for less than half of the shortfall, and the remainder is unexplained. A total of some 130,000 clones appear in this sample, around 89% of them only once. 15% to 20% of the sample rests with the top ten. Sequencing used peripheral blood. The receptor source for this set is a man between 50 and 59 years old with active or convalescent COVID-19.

The CDR3 region is CAWSRLQGRDSHEQYF. The CDR3 coding sequence is TGTGCCTGGAGTCGACTTCAGGGAAGAGATAGCCACGAGCAGTACTTC. This chain links TRBV30 with TRBJ2-7, with D possibly matching TRBD1 (5 bases). Germline V gene data show CDR1 as GTSNPN and CDR2 as SVGIG (reference sequence). The CDR3 is 16 residues long. V was shortened by 2 bases and J by 5 bases, with 22 bases between the two germline ends. The full variable domain, with the rest looked up from reference TRBV30 and TRBJ2-7, is SQTIHQWPATLVQPVGSPLSLECTVEGTSNPNLYWYRQAAGRGLQLLFYSVGIGQISSEVPQNLSASRPQDRQFILSSKKLLLSDSGFYLCAWSRLQGRDSHEQYFGPGTRLTVT.

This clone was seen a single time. The CDR3 DNA reads as TGTGCCAGCAGCCAAGGTAGGGGTGGCTCACCCCTCCACTTT. Translation gives CASSQGRGGSPLHF. This rearrangement joins TRBV3-1 (or the pseudogene TRBV3-2) to TRBJ1-6; D is perhaps TRBD1 (5 bases). Trimming took 1 base from V and 10 from J, leaving 11 bases between them. The length of the CDR3 is 14 residues. CDR1 and CDR2 from the germline V gene are LGHDT and YNNKEL (reference sequence).

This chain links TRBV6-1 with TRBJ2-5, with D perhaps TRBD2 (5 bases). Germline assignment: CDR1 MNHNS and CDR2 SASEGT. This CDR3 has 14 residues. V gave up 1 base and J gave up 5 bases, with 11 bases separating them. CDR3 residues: CASSEEASWETQYF. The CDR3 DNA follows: TGTGCCAGCAGTGAAGAGGCTAGCTGGGAGACCCAGTACTTC.